A selection of T cell receptor beta chains follows, all from one sample in a study of cytomegalovirus exposure and HLA in healthy donors. Sequencing was performed with immunoSEQ multiplex PCR; in TCRdb, only in-frame clones are kept and a portion is missing. Of around 150,000 clones listed, 79% are singletons. Sequencing was carried out using PBMCs. Every receptor here comes from a middle-aged man in good health and CMV-seropositive. Each CDR3 is given with its conserved first and last residue. The D gene is left open where the match is weak. Part of the rows lack a size; the others show once, few, many or a class for expanded clones.

v_call	d_call	j_call	clone_size	cdr3_nt	cdr3_aa
TRBV18	.	TRBJ2-7	.	TGTGCCAGCTCCCCGGGGGGCGGGAGCAGTTCCGAGCAGTACTTC	CASSPGGGSSSEQYF
TRBV7-3	.	TRBJ2-5	.	TGTGCCAGCAGCTTAACGAGGGCAGAGACCCAGTACTTC	CASSLTRAETQYF
TRBV6-1	.	TRBJ1-4	.	TGTGCCAGCAGGGCCGATACAACTAATGAAAAACTGTTTTTT	CASRADTTNEKLFF
TRBV29-1	.	TRBJ1-3	.	TGCAGCGCTACTCTTGGGAGGGCTGGAAACACCATATATTTT	CSATLGRAGNTIYF
TRBV5-1	TRBD2	TRBJ2-3	once	TGCGCCAGCAGCATTGGACGGCTAGCGGACACAGATACGCAGTATTTT	CASSIGRLADTDTQYF
TRBV5-6	.	TRBJ2-7	.	TGTGCCAGCAGCTTGGTAGCAGGCGGGGACTCCTACGAGCAGTACTTC	CASSLVAGGDSYEQYF
TRBV5-1	.	TRBJ2-1	.	TGCGCCAGCAGCCCCTTATCCTCCTACAATGAGCAGTTCTTC	CASSPLSSYNEQFF
TRBV4-1	TRBD2	TRBJ2-7	few	TGCGCCAGCAGCCTTGGACTAGCGGGAGGGCGTGAGCAGTACTTC	CASSLGLAGGREQYF
TRBV27	.	TRBJ2-2	.	TGTGCCAGCAGTTTATTTCGGTACACCGGGGAGCTGTTTTTT	CASSLFRYTGELFF
TRBV7-9	.	TRBJ2-3	.	TGTGCCAGCAGCCCTTTAGCGGTGAGCACAGATACGCAGTATTTT	CASSPLAVSTDTQYF
TRBV19	TRBD1	TRBJ1-2	.	TGTGCCAGTAGTCCCCGGGACAGGGGCTACACCTTC	CASSPRDRGYTF
TRBV19	.	TRBJ1-4	.	TGTGCCAGTAGTTGGGGCGGTGAAAAACTGTTTTTT	CASSWGGEKLFF
TRBV10-3	TRBD2	TRBJ2-1	.	TGTGCCATCACCCCGACTAGCGGGTGGGGATACAATGAGCAGTTCTTC	CAITPTSGWGYNEQFF
TRBV4-2	.	TRBJ2-7	.	TGTGCCAGCAGCCAAGGGGGCGCCCACGAGCAGTACTTC	CASSQGGAHEQYF
TRBV12-2	.	TRBJ2-7	.	TGTGCAAGTCTCAAACTTTGGGGACAGAGCTACGAGCAGTACTTC	CASLKLWGQSYEQYF
TRBV5-1	.	TRBJ1-6	.	TGCGCCAGCAGCTTGGTGGAGGGGACTTCACCCCTCCACTTT	CASSLVEGTSPLHF
TRBV5-5	TRBD1	TRBJ1-1	.	TGTGCCAGCAGCCCCACTTGGGACAGGGGAACTGAAGCTTTCTTT	CASSPTWDRGTEAFF
TRBV6-5	.	TRBJ1-5	.	TGTGCCAGCAGACGGGCGCCTAATCAGGGGCCCCAGCATTTT	CASRRAPNQGPQHF
TRBV2	TRBD2	TRBJ2-1	.	TGTGCCAGCAGGGGACTAGCGGGGACATACAATGAGCAGTTCTTC	CASRGLAGTYNEQFF
TRBV5-4	.	TRBJ2-3	.	TGTGCCAGCAGCTTGGTGGGCCTTTTAACAGATACGCAGTATTTT	CASSLVGLLTDTQYF
TRBV4-1	.	TRBJ1-2	.	TGCGCCAGCAGCCCTGAGGGCGCCTATGGCTACACCTTC	CASSPEGAYGYTF
TRBV5-1	.	TRBJ2-6	.	TGCGCCAGCAGGGACAGCTCTGGGGCCAACGTCCTGACTTTC	CASRDSSGANVLTF
TRBV5-1	.	TRBJ2-6	.	TGCGCCAGCAGCCCTACCCCTACAGGCTCTGGGGCCAACGTCCTGACTTTC	CASSPTPTGSGANVLTF